Following are 23 T cell receptor beta chains from one sample sequenced in a study of T cells in narcolepsy. Only in-frame clones appear in the TCRdb table, and some are missing; sequencing was by immunoSEQ multiplex PCR. The data show roughly 18,000 clones, 70% to 90% seen once. The sequencing input was memory (CD45RA-) CD4+ T cells from blood. The receptors shown here come from a human donor in good health.

This clone occurred once. The chain employs TRBV5-1 and TRBJ1-6; D call uncertain. In germline, CDR1 is SGHRS, CDR2 YFSETQ. V gave up 5 bases and J gave up 7 bases, with 7 bases separating them. This CDR3 has 12 residues. CDR3 protein: CASSLENSPLHF. CDR3 DNA sequence: TGCGCCAGCAGTCTAGAGAATTCACCCCTCCACTTT.

CDR3 sequence (DNA): TGCAGCGGAGAGACAGGGGGGGGGAGCTCTGAAGCTTTCTTT. Its protein is CSGETGGGSSEAFF. This rearrangement joins TRBV29-1 to TRBJ1-1; 9 bases agree with TRBD1. The CDR3 is 14 amino acids. CDR1 SQVTM and CDR2 ANQGSEA come from the germline V gene. J gave up 6 bases and V 7 bases, and 12 bases lay outside the gene matches.

V is TRBV9 and J is TRBJ2-7; possible D gene TRBD2, 6 bases. Per the germline V gene, CDR1 is SGDLS and CDR2 is YYNGEE. The length of the CDR3 is 14 residues. Trimming stripped 4 bases from V and 5 bases from J, with 16 bases between. The CDR3 DNA follows: TGTGCCAGCAGCCCCGGGGGTTGGGCCGACGAGCAGTACTTC. The encoded protein is CASSPGGWADEQYF.

V and J are TRBV6-6 and TRBJ1-5, with D possibly matching TRBD1 (6 bases). There are 12 residues in the CDR3. Germline values: CDR1 MNHNY, CDR2 SVGAGI (reference sequence). V lost 8 bases to trimming and J lost 7 bases, with 12 bases between them. The CDR3 is CASAAGGQPQHF. The CDR3 DNA follows: TGTGCCAGCGCGGCCGGGGGCCAGCCCCAGCATTTT.

The chain joins TRBV7-6 to TRBJ2-3; D may match TRBD1 or TRBD2 (5 bases each). This CDR3 has 16 amino acids. V lost 5 bases and J lost 0, with 15 bases in between. CDR1 and CDR2 from the germline V gene are SGHVS and FNYEAQ. As DNA, the CDR3 is TGTGCCAGCAGCCTCGGTGGGGGTACTAGCACAGATACGCAGTATTTT. It codes for CASSLGGGTSTDTQYF.

This clone was detected a few times. The chain carries TRBV6-5 and TRBJ2-5; 9 positions match TRBD1. Germline CDR1 is MNHEY and CDR2 is SVGAGI. V dropped 8 bases and J dropped 7; count of bases not matched to a gene: 8. This CDR3 region has 13 residues. The CDR3 DNA follows: TGTGCCAGCTCCGGGACAGGGAGTGCGACCCAGTACTTC. Protein: CASSGTGSATQYF.

The rearrangement uses TRBV29-1 and TRBJ2-7; TRBD2 matches at 13 bases. The germline V gene has CDR1 SQVTM and CDR2 ANQGSEA. Trimming removed 3 bases from V and 5 bases from J; junction bases left unmatched: 7. The CDR3 runs to 15 residues. The CDR3 loop reads CSVEERTSGSHEQYF. DNA for the CDR3: TGCAGCGTTGAGGAAAGGACTAGCGGGAGCCACGAGCAGTACTTC.

The chain uses TRBV7-8 and TRBJ1-1; TRBD1 matches at 7 bases. The CDR3 has 14 residues. Germline trimming cut 3 bases from V and 5 bases from J; bases unmatched to any gene: 6. The germline V gene encodes CDR1 SGHVS and CDR2 FQNEAQ. CDR3 DNA sequence: TGTGCCAGCAGCTTCCAGGGGGTTAGAACTGAAGCTTTCTTT. It codes for CASSFQGVRTEAFF.

In this sample, this clone turned up a few times. J is TRBJ1-3 and V is TRBV19; tentatively, D is TRBD1 (6 bases). The CDR3 contains 16 residues. The germline V gene has CDR1 LNHDA and CDR2 SQIVND (reference sequence). V was cut by 9 bases and J by 0 bases, with 18 bases left in between. This chain's CDR3 is CASNGQRLNSGNTIYF. The DNA of the CDR3 is TGTGCCAGCAATGGACAGAGATTAAACTCTGGAAACACCATATATTTT.

This chain joins TRBV9 and TRBJ2-5, with D hard to call. Deletions cut 2 bases from V and 1 base from J, with 6 bases between. CDR1 is SGDLS, CDR2 YYNGEE, per germline. This CDR3 has 13 amino acids. CDR3 nucleotides: TGTGCCAGCAGCGTTGCCCTCCAAGAGACCCAGTACTTC. This sequence encodes CASSVALQETQYF.

This chain joins TRBV28 and TRBJ1-1; D possibly corresponds to TRBD1 (6 bases). The CDR3 length is 16 residues. V gave up 4 bases and J gave up 8 bases, with 23 bases separating them. Germline V lookup: CDR1 MDHEN, CDR2 SYDVKM. CDR3: CASSSTQVGGASEAFF. The DNA for the CDR3 is TGTGCCAGCAGTTCGACCCAAGTGGGGGGCGCATCGGAAGCTTTCTTT.

The chain recombines TRBV7-9 with TRBJ1-2; no reliable D call. There are 13 residues in the CDR3. The V gene lost 6 bases and the J gene lost 12 bases, with 20 bases spanning the gap. The germline CDR1 and CDR2 sequences are SEHNR and FQNEAQ (reference sequence). The CDR3 loop is CASRPSEGRLHTF. In DNA, the CDR3 is TGTGCCAGCAGACCATCTGAGGGTAGACTCCACACCTTC.

The gene calls are TRBV19 and TRBJ2-1; the D gene is possibly TRBD1 (6 bases). CDR3 length: 15 residues. CDR1 and CDR2 from the germline V gene are LNHDA and SQIVND (reference sequence). V lost 0 bases and J 4 bases, leaving 10 bases between the germline ends. CDR3 region: CASSIDRDKYNEQFF. The CDR3 DNA reads TGTGCCAGTAGTATAGACCGGGACAAATACAATGAGCAGTTCTTC. The full variable domain, in which reference TRBV19 and TRBJ2-1 provide the parts outside the CDR3, is DGGITQSPKYLFRKEGQNVTLSCEQNLNHDAMYWYRQDPGQGLRLIYYSQIVNDFQKGDIAEGYSVSREKKESFPLTVTSAQKNPTAFYLCASSIDRDKYNEQFFGPGTRLTVL.

The chain links TRBV19 to TRBJ2-5; 8 bases align to TRBD2. CDR1 and CDR2 from the germline V gene are LNHDA and SQIVND (reference sequence). The CDR3 extends over 15 amino acids. V was clipped by 1 base and J by 2 bases; unmatched bases: 3. The CDR3 region is CASSIASGWQETQYF. CDR3 nucleotides: TGTGCCAGTAGTATAGCTAGCGGGTGGCAAGAGACCCAGTACTTC.

V usage is TRBV10-3 and J usage is TRBJ2-1; the D call may be TRBD1 or TRBD2 (5 bases each). Germline V CDR1 and CDR2: ENHRY, SYGVKD. The CDR3 is made up of 13 amino acids. Trimming cost V 0 bases and J 9 bases, with 9 bases left between them. CDR3 amino acids: CAISESRGPEQFF. The DNA for the CDR3 is TGTGCCATCAGTGAGTCCCGGGGACCTGAGCAGTTCTTC.

The chain has TRBV7-8 and TRBJ2-3; D perhaps matches TRBD2 (5 bases). Germline V gene data show CDR1 as SGHVS and CDR2 as FQNEAQ. The CDR3 sequence is 16 residues long. V lost 1 base to trimming and J lost 10 bases, with 21 bases between them. In nucleotides, the CDR3 is TGTGCCAGCAGCTTAGGGCTAGCAAGCCCCCTCGACGCGCAGTATTTT. It codes for CASSLGLASPLDAQYF.

The V and J genes are TRBV6-5 and TRBJ2-7; D might be TRBD1 (6 bases). The V gene's germline CDR1 is MNHEY and CDR2 SVGAGI. This CDR3 is 14 amino acids long. V shed 4 bases and J shed 0 bases, with 10 bases lying between them. In nucleotides, the CDR3 is TGTGCCAGCAGTTCCACAGGGAGCTCCTACGAGCAGTACTTC. Protein product: CASSSTGSSYEQYF.

This clone showed up just a few times. The chain uses TRBV2 and TRBJ2-3; 7 positions match TRBD2. V lost 7 bases and J lost 1; bases outside the gene matches: 8. Germline values: CDR1 SNHLY, CDR2 FYNNEI. CDR3 length equals 15 residues. In DNA form, the CDR3 reads TGTGCCAGCACGGCGAAAAGCGGGGGCACAGATACGCAGTATTTT. Residues: CASTAKSGGTDTQYF.

The V and J genes are TRBV5-6 and TRBJ2-5; D might be TRBD1 (6 bases). Germline V lookup: CDR1 SGHDT, CDR2 YYEEEE. Trimming took off 3 bases at V and 3 bases at J, with 18 bases between the two ends. The CDR3 runs to 16 residues. The CDR3 sequence is CASSSRSWGQKETQYF. The CDR3 nucleotides are TGTGCCAGCAGCTCCCGATCTTGGGGACAAAAAGAGACCCAGTACTTC.

The chain combines TRBV27 with TRBJ1-2, with D possibly TRBD1 on 6 matching bases. This CDR3 is 12 amino acids long. The germline CDR1 and CDR2 sequences are MNHEY and SMNVEV (reference sequence). V lost 6 bases and J 7 bases, leaving 12 bases between the germline ends. The CDR3 loop is CASRSGVGGYTF. CDR3 DNA sequence: TGTGCCAGCAGGTCAGGGGTAGGTGGCTACACCTTC.

V gene TRBV7-9 combines with J gene TRBJ2-7; 7 bases are a match to TRBD2. The ends lost 4 bases at V and 6 bases at J; junction bases unmatched: 6. This CDR3 contains 13 residues. CDR1 and CDR2 from the germline V gene are SEHNR and FQNEAQ (reference sequence). The CDR3 DNA sequence: TGTGCCAGCAGCTCCCGCAGGGAGGGCGAGCAGTACTTC. Amino acid sequence: CASSSRREGEQYF.

The genes are TRBV5-1 and TRBJ2-3; 10 nucleotides match TRBD1. The CDR3 consists of 16 residues. The germline CDR1 and CDR2 sequences are SGHRS and YFSETQ. The V gene end was trimmed by 4 bases and the J gene end by 2 bases; junction bases not matched to a gene: 7. The CDR3 DNA reads TGCGCCAGCAGCCTACCGACAGGGGGCATCACAGATACGCAGTATTTT. Amino acids: CASSLPTGGITDTQYF.

This chain uses TRBV29-1 with TRBJ1-2; no firm D call. Trimming cost V 4 bases and J 8 bases, with 17 bases left between them. The CDR3 runs 13 residues. Germline V CDR1 and CDR2: SQVTM, ANQGSEA. CDR3 nucleotide sequence: TGCAGCGTTGGGGGTGGAGGCCCTAGGGGCTACACCTTC. Translated: CSVGGGGPRGYTF.